These 4 T cell receptor beta chains originate from one sample sequenced in a study of PD-1 blockade in classical Hodgkin lymphoma. There was relapse after autologous stem cell transplantation in every patient, and there was variation in brentuximab vedotin exposure. Sequencing used immunoSEQ multiplex PCR; TCRdb keeps in-frame clones, though not all of them. The sample carries under 75,000 clones, more than 75% recorded once. The sample consisted of peripheral blood mononuclear cells (PBMCs), taken before the second cycle of nivolumab. These receptors originate from a human donor with classical Hodgkin lymphoma.

This chain joins TRBV5-4 and TRBJ1-1, with D possibly matching TRBD1 (6 bases). The V end was cut by 2 bases, the J end by 5 bases, with 10 bases between. The CDR3 covers 13 residues. Germline CDR1 reads SGHNT; CDR2 reads YYREEE (reference sequence). CDR3 protein: CASSFQGITEAFF. CDR3 DNA sequence: TGTGCCAGCAGCTTTCAGGGGATAACTGAAGCTTTCTTT.

Here the CDR3 reads CASSETGQGGREQYF. Written as DNA, the CDR3 is TGTGCCAGTAGTGAGACGGGACAGGGTGGGAGAGAGCAGTACTTC. J is TRBJ2-7 and V is TRBV19; TRBD1 matches 9 bases. The CDR3 has 15 residues. V lost 5 bases to trimming and J lost 7 bases; unmatched junction nucleotides: 12. Germline V gives CDR1 LNHDA, CDR2 SQIVND (reference sequence).

Concerning this clone: A read error is the likely source, as a far larger clone sits one nucleotide away. The sample holds other DNA sequences that translate to the same CDR3. V gene TRBV19 combines with J gene TRBJ2-3, with D uncertain. Germline CDR1 reads LNHDA; CDR2 reads SQIVND (reference sequence). CDR3 length: 12 residues. V lost 1 base and J 1 base, leaving 0 bases between the germline ends. CDR3 sequence: CASSIGTDTQYF. CDR3 coding DNA: TGTGCCAGTAGTATAGGCACAGATACGCAGTATTTT.

The chain has TRBV5-1 and TRBJ2-5, with a weak D call TRBD2 (5 bases). This CDR3 is built from 15 residues. The V end lost 4 bases, the J end lost 3 bases, and 16 bases lay between the germline ends. CDR1 is SGHRS, CDR2 YFSETQ, per germline. Here the CDR3 DNA reads TGCGCCAGCAGCCAAGCAGGAGGCCACGAAGAGACCCAGTACTTC. Translated, it gives CASSQAGGHEETQYF.